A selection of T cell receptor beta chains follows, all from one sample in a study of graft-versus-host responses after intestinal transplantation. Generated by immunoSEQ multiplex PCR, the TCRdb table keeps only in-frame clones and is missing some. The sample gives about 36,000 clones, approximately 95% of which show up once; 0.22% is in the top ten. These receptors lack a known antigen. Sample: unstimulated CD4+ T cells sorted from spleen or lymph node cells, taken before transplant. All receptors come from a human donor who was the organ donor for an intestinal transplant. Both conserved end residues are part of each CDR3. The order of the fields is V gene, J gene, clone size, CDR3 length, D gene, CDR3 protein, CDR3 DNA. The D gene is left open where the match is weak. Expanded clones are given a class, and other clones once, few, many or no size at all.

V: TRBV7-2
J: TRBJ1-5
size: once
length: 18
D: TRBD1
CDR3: CASSLPSGQGISNQPQHF
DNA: TGTGCCAGCAGCTTACCCTCGGGACAGGGAATAAGCAATCAGCCCCAGCATTTT

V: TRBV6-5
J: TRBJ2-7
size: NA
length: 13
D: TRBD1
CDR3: CASSVDRAYEQYF
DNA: TGTGCCAGCAGTGTGGACAGGGCCTACGAGCAGTACTTC

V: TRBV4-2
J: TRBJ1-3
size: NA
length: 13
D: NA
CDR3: CASSQERGNTIYF
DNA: TGTGCCAGCAGCCAAGAACGTGGAAACACCATATATTTT

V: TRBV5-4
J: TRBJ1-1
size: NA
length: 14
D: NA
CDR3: CASSLRQENTEAFF
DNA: TGTGCCAGCAGCTTGCGGCAGGAGAACACTGAAGCTTTCTTT

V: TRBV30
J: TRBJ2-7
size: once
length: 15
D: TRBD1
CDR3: CAWRALGTGSNEQYF
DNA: TGTGCCTGGAGGGCCCTGGGGACAGGGTCCAACGAGCAGTACTTC

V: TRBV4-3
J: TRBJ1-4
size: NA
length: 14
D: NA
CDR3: CASSRDTTNEKLFF
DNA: TGCGCCAGCAGCCGGGACACAACTAATGAAAAACTGTTTTTT

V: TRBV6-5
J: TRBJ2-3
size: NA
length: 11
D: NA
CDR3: CASSYGDTQYF
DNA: TGTGCCAGCAGTTACGGTGATACGCAGTATTTT

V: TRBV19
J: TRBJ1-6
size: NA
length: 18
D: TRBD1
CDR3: CASSIVGQGESDDSPLHF
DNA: TGTGCCAGTAGTATAGTGGGACAGGGGGAATCGGATGATTCACCCCTCCACTTT

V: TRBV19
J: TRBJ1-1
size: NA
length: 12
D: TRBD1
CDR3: CASSTDRGKAFF
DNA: TGTGCCAGTAGTACCGACAGGGGTAAGGCTTTCTTT

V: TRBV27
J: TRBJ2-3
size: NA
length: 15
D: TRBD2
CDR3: CASSLRRGVTDTQYF
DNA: TGTGCCAGCAGTTTACGGCGGGGGGTGACAGATACGCAGTATTTT

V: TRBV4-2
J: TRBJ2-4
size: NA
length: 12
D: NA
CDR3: CASTTGGNIQYF
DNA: TGTGCCAGCACCACCGGGGGTAACATTCAGTACTTC

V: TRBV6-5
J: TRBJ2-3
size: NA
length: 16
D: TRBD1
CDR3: CASSYGGRGRIDTQYF
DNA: TGTGCCAGCAGTTACGGTGGCAGGGGGCGTATAGATACGCAGTATTTT

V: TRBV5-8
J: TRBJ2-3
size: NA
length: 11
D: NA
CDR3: CASSLHDTQYF
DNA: TGTGCCAGCAGCTTGCACGATACGCAGTATTTT

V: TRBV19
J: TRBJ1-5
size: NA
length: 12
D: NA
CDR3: CASRLRDQPQHF
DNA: TGTGCCAGTCGGCTCAGGGATCAGCCCCAGCATTTT

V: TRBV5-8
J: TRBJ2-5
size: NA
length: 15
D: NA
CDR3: CASSPLTGLQETQYF
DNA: TGTGCCAGCAGCCCTCTGACAGGCCTCCAAGAGACCCAGTACTTC

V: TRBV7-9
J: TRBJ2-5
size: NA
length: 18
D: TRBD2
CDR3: CASSLLSYDSGASETQYF
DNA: TGTGCCAGCAGCTTGCTTTCGTACGACAGCGGGGCCTCAGAGACCCAGTACTTC

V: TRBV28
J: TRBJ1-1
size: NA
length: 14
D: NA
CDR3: CASKSPGLNTEAFF
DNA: TGTGCCAGCAAGTCTCCAGGATTGAACACTGAAGCTTTCTTT

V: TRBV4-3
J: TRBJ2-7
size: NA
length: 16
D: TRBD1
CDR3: CASSQDQGAVAYEQYF
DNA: TGCGCCAGCAGCCAAGATCAGGGGGCCGTCGCCTACGAGCAGTACTTC

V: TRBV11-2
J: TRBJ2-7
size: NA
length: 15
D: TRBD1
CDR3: CASGRAGGLGYEQYF
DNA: TGTGCCAGCGGACGCGCAGGGGGCTTAGGCTACGAGCAGTACTTC

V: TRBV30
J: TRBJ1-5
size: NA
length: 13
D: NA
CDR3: CAWSQGGNQPQHF
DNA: TGTGCCTGGAGTCAGGGAGGGAATCAGCCCCAGCATTTT

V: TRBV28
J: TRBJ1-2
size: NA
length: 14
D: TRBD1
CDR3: CAILRQGRNYGYTF
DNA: TGTGCCATTCTTCGACAGGGAAGGAACTATGGCTACACCTTC

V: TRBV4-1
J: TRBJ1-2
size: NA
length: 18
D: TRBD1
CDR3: CASSQDPGTGGAQDGYTF
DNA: TGCGCCAGCAGCCAAGACCCCGGGACAGGGGGCGCCCAGGATGGCTACACCTTC

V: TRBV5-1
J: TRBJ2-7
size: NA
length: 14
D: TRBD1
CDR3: CASRVGTVSYEQYF
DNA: TGCGCCAGCAGAGTCGGGACAGTTTCCTACGAGCAGTACTTC

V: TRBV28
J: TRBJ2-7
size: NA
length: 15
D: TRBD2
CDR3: CASSLSRAGGPEQYF
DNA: TGTGCCAGCAGTTTAAGCCGAGCGGGGGGGCCCGAGCAGTACTTC

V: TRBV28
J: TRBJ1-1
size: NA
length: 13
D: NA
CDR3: CASSFSGTMEAFF
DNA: TGTGCCAGCAGTTTTTCCGGGACAATGGAAGCTTTCTTT

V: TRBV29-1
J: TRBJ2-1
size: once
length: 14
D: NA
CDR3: CSVGFAGDYNEQFF
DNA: TGCAGCGTTGGATTCGCAGGGGACTACAATGAGCAGTTCTTC

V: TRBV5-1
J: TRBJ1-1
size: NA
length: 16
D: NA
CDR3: CASSLAGQALNTEAFF
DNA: TGCGCCAGCAGCTTGGCAGGGCAGGCCTTGAACACTGAAGCTTTCTTT

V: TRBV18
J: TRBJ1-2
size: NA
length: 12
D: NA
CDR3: CASSPQNYGYTF
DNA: TGTGCCAGCTCACCACAGAACTATGGCTACACCTTC

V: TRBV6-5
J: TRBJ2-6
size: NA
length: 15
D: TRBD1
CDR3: CASSRRGPGANVLTF
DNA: TGTGCCAGCAGCCGCAGGGGGCCTGGGGCCAACGTCCTGACTTTC

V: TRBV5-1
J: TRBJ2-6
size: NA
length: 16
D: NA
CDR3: CASSLEGGSGANVLTF
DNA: TGCGCCAGCAGCTTGGAAGGGGGCTCTGGGGCCAACGTCCTGACTTTC

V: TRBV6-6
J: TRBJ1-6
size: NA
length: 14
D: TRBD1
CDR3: CASSGDRFNSPLHF
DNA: TGTGCCAGCAGTGGGGACAGATTCAATTCACCCCTCCACTTT

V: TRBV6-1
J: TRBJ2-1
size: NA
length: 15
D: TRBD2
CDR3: CASSAASGGAGEQFF
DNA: TGTGCCAGCAGTGCCGCTAGCGGGGGGGCAGGGGAGCAGTTCTTC

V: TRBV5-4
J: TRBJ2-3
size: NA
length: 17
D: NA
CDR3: CASSLPGYQFFTDTQYF
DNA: TGTGCCAGCAGCTTGCCGGGGTACCAATTTTTCACAGATACGCAGTATTTT

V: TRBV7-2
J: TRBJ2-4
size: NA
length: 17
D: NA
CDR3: CASSSQGRYQAKNIQYF
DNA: TGTGCCAGCAGCTCCCAAGGCCGCTACCAAGCCAAAAACATTCAGTACTTC

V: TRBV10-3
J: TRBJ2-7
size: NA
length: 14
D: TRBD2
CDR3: CAISESRGVYEQYF
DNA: TGTGCCATCAGTGAGTCGCGGGGGGTATACGAGCAGTACTTC

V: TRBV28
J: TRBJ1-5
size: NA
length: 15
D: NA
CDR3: CASSPGRISNQPQHF
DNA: TGTGCCAGCAGCCCTGGACGGATTAGCAATCAGCCCCAGCATTTT

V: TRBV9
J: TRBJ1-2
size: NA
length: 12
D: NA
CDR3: CASSVANYGYTF
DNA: TGTGCCAGCAGCGTAGCTAACTATGGCTACACCTTC

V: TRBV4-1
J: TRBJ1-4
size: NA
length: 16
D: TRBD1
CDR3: CASSQEAQGGNEKLFF
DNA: TGCGCCAGCAGCCAAGAGGCTCAGGGGGGGAATGAAAAACTGTTTTTT

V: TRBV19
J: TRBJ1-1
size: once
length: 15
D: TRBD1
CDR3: CASSMAGQTNTEAFF
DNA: TGTGCCAGTAGTATGGCGGGACAGACGAACACTGAAGCTTTCTTT

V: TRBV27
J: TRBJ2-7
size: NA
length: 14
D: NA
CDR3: CASSWGDLSYEQYF
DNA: TGTGCCAGCAGTTGGGGAGATCTCTCCTACGAGCAGTACTTC

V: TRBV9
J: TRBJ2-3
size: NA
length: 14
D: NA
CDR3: CASSELSKKDTQYF
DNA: TGTGCCAGCAGCGAGCTCTCTAAGAAAGATACGCAGTATTTT